Sequencing of this T cell receptor (beta chain) was carried out in a study of T-cell reconstitution after alpha-beta-depleted transplantation in children. General observations from the study: One year post-transplant, T-cell counts and diversity were largely derived from T cells produced anew.

Germline loops: CDR1 DFQATT, CDR2 SNEGSKA (reference sequence). The CDR3 extends over 15 amino acids. The ends were cut back, 3 bases at V and 0 bases at J, with 12 bases in the middle. Unique molecular identifiers were incorporated into the prepared TCRbeta library. TCRdb re-called the PCR reads through MiXCR, storing one row per CDR3 protein. The sample records 800,000 to 1,000,000 distinct CDR3 sequences, about 29% being singletons. With regard to this clonotype: Its antigen is not identified.

The clonotype was recovered from a boy in the first two years of life who had a stem cell transplant for SCID, so the T cells may come from the graft donor. Sequencing was performed on PBMCs, mostly from graft donor cells, taken 360 days after TCRalphabeta/CD19-depleted stem cell transplant. This rearrangement joins TRBV20-1 to TRBJ1-5; D possibly corresponds to TRBD1 (5 bases). The CDR3 DNA reads as TGCAGTGCTAGTAGGGACCCCAGTAGCAATCAGCCCCAGCATTTT. This gives the protein CSASRDPSSNQPQHF.